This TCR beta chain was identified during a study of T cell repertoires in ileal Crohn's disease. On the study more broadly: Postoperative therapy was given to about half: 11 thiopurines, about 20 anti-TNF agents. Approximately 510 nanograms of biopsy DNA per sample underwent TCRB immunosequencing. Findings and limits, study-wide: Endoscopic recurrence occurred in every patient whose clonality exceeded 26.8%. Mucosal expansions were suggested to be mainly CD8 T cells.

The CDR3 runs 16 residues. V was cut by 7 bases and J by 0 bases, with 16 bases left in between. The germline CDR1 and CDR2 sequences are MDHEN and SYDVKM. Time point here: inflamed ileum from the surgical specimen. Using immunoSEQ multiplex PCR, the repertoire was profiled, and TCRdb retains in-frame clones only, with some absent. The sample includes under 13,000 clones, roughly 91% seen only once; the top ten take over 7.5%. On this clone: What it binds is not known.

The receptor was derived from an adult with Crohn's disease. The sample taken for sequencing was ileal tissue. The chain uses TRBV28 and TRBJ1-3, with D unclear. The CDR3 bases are TGTGCCAGCACCTTGGGCAGCCCGAGCTCTGGAAACACCATATATTTT. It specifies CASTLGSPSSGNTIYF.